The 28 T cell receptor beta chains presented below share a single source sample, sequenced in a study of T cells in Graves' hyperthyroidism and ophthalmopathy. TCR beta CDR3 regions were amplified from RNA. First-round RT-PCR with HTBI primers amplified the TCR CDR3 region. TCRdb recomputed calls from the multiplex PCR reads with MiXCR, one row per CDR3 protein. In the table there are 650,000 to 850,000 distinct CDR3 sequences, under 20% of which are singletons. Source material: blood. The receptors were sampled from a woman aged 45-59 years with Graves' hyperthyroidism that later progressed to Graves' ophthalmopathy.

The chain combines TRBV5-6 with TRBJ2-7; 7 bases match TRBD1. J gave up 2 bases and V 2 bases, and 4 bases lay outside the gene matches. Germline loops: CDR1 SGHDT, CDR2 YYEEEE. There are 14 residues in the CDR3. The CDR3 spells CASSFPGQTYEQYF. In DNA, the CDR3 is TGTGCCAGCAGCTTTCCGGGACAGACCTACGAGCAGTACTTC.

V usage is TRBV28 and J usage is TRBJ2-7, with 8 bases lining up with TRBD1. Germline V gives CDR1 MDHEN, CDR2 SYDVKM. Trimming cost V 5 bases and J 3 bases; bases outside gene matches: 9. This CDR3 comprises 15 residues. For the CDR3, the DNA is TGTGCCAGCAGTGGGCGACAGGGGCTCGGCTACGAGCAGTACTTC. Translation gives CASSGRQGLGYEQYF.

This rearrangement joins TRBV5-1 to TRBJ1-1; D perhaps matches TRBD1 (5 bases). V was cut by 4 bases and J by 6 bases, with 10 bases left in between. Germline V gene lookup returns CDR1 SGHRS and CDR2 YFSETQ. The CDR3 has 12 residues. CDR3 residues: CASSPGHAEAFF. CDR3 sequence (DNA): TGCGCCAGCAGCCCCGGACACGCTGAAGCTTTCTTT.

The chain joins TRBV6-2 or TRBV6-3 to TRBJ1-5; possible D gene TRBD1, 5 bases. Germline CDR1 and CDR2: MNHEY and SVGEGT. Trimming shortened V by 6 bases and J by 1 base, and 19 bases separated the two germline ends. This CDR3 comprises 17 residues. The CDR3 nucleotides are TGTGCCAGCAGCCACACTACCCAGGGTTTGAGCAATCAGCCCCAGCATTTT. This codes for CASSHTTQGLSNQPQHF.

This clonotype was seen a few times. Given a much more abundant clone one base away, this may be a read error. The rearrangement links TRBV20-1 to TRBJ1-1; D call uncertain. Germline V CDR1 and CDR2: DFQATT, SNEGSKA (reference sequence). The CDR3 contains 13 residues. The CDR3 bases are TGCAGTGCTCCTAAAATTATGAACACTGAAGTTTTCTTT. Amino acid sequence: CSAPKIMNTEVFF.

This clonotype occurred a few times. V and J are TRBV7-8 and TRBJ2-2; TRBD2 is a possible D gene (7 bases). The germline CDR1 and CDR2 sequences are SGHVS and FQNEAQ. Trimming removed 5 bases at V and 3 bases at J, with 28 bases between. The CDR3 has 20 amino acids. For the CDR3, the DNA is TGTGCCAGCAGCCCTCCGGGGGGCCTTTACCCTATCTCGTACACCGGGGAGCTGTTTTTT. This translates into CASSPPGGLYPISYTGELFF.

A few counts support this clonotype. The J gene is TRBJ2-7, the V gene TRBV6-5; D is undetermined. The germline gives CDR1 MNHEY, CDR2 SVGAGI. Trimming pared 0 bases from V and 4 bases from J, leaving 7 bases between. This CDR3 comprises 13 residues. In DNA, the CDR3 is TGTGCCAGCAGTTACTCGTCCTTTTACGAGCAGTACTTC. Translation gives CASSYSSFYEQYF.

This clonotype was seen more than once but under ten times. The chain has TRBV25-1 and TRBJ2-5; 10 bases align to TRBD2. Losses at the gene ends were 6 bases for V and 4 bases for J; bases not matched to a gene: 11. Per the germline V gene, CDR1 is MGHDK and CDR2 is SYGVNS. This CDR3 comprises 16 residues. This chain's CDR3 is CASSLGVAGGGETQYF. CDR3 nucleotides: TGTGCCAGCAGCCTTGGGGTAGCGGGGGGCGGAGAGACCCAGTACTTC.

This chain joins TRBV12-5 and TRBJ2-3; D unclear. With 7 bases removed from V and 0 bases from J, the gap between germline ends came to 14 bases. CDR1 is LGHNT, CDR2 FRNRAP, per germline. This CDR3 region has 15 residues. The CDR3 nucleotides read TGTGCTAGTGTTATTAGCAGCGTAAGCACAGATACGCAGTATTTT. This sequence encodes CASVISSVSTDTQYF.

The V gene is TRBV27, the J gene TRBJ2-1; D may correspond to TRBD1 or TRBD2 (5 bases each). Per germline, CDR1 MNHEY and CDR2 SMNVEV (reference sequence). Trimming shortened V by 2 bases and J by 5 bases, and 16 bases separated the two germline ends. This CDR3 spans 16 amino acids. The CDR3 protein is CASSLREWGSHNEQFF. CDR3 in DNA: TGTGCCAGCAGTTTAAGGGAATGGGGGAGCCACAATGAGCAGTTCTTC.

The chain carries TRBV5-4 and TRBJ1-2; D gene ambiguous. The length of the CDR3 is 14 residues. The ends were cut back, 0 bases at V and 4 bases at J, with 10 bases in the middle. Germline CDR1 is SGHNT and CDR2 is YYREEE (reference sequence). In DNA form, the CDR3 reads TGTGCCAGCAGCTTGGAAGCGGTACTCTATGGCTACACCTTC. Translating it yields CASSLEAVLYGYTF.

CDR3 coding DNA: TGTGCCAGCAGCTCTTCTAAAGGGAACAATGAAAAACTGTTTTTT. Protein: CASSSSKGNNEKLFF. The chain combines TRBV7-9 with TRBJ1-4; D call uncertain. Trimming left V 4 bases short and J 5 bases short, with 14 bases between. Per germline, CDR1 SEHNR and CDR2 FQNEAQ (reference sequence). The CDR3 consists of 15 residues.

The rearrangement uses TRBV4-1 and TRBJ2-1; D could derive from TRBD1 or TRBD2 (5 bases each). Germline V CDR1 and CDR2: MGHRA, YSYEKL. The V gene lost 0 bases and the J gene lost 4 bases, with 13 bases spanning the gap. CDR3 length: 16 residues. CDR3 sequence (DNA): TGCGCCAGCAGCCAAGATAGAGGGGCTTGGTACAATGAGCAGTTCTTC. Amino acids: CASSQDRGAWYNEQFF.

This sequence joins TRBV19 and TRBJ2-2, with D hard to call. Per germline, CDR1 LNHDA and CDR2 SQIVND (reference sequence). The V gene lost 0 bases and the J gene lost 4 bases, with 6 bases spanning the gap. This CDR3 region has 14 residues. The CDR3, as DNA: TGTGCCAGTAGTATAGAGACTTCCACCGGGGAGCTGTTTTTT. Amino acid sequence: CASSIETSTGELFF.

The V call is TRBV19, the J call TRBJ2-1; D possibly matches TRBD1 or TRBD2 (5 bases each). V was clipped by 3 bases and J by 6 bases, with 15 bases between them. The CDR3 is 15 amino acids. Germline V gene data show CDR1 as LNHDA and CDR2 as SQIVND (reference sequence). DNA of the CDR3: TGTGCCAGTAGTATCTCCCGGGGCCCCATCAATGAGCAGTTCTTC. Translation: CASSISRGPINEQFF.

This clonotype was counted many times. The J gene is TRBJ1-4, the V gene TRBV3-1, with D perhaps matching TRBD1 (5 bases). The germline V gene encodes CDR1 LGHDT and CDR2 YNNKEL (reference sequence). This CDR3 contains 16 residues. Trimming removed 3 bases at V and 2 bases at J, with 13 bases between. CDR3 loop: CASSHPRASTNEKLFF. CDR3 DNA sequence: TGTGCCAGCAGCCATCCCAGGGCTAGCACTAATGAAAAACTGTTTTTT. The full variable domain, its missing parts supplied by reference TRBV3-1 and TRBJ1-4, is DTAVSQTPKYLVTQMGNDKSIKCEQNLGHDTMYWYKQDSKKFLKIMFSYNNKELIINETVPNRFSPKSPDKAHLNLHINSLELGDSAVYFCASSHPRASTNEKLFFGSGTQLSVL.

The V and J genes are TRBV20-1 and TRBJ2-4; possible D gene TRBD2, 5 bases. CDR1 and CDR2 (germline): DFQATT, SNEGSKA (reference sequence). V was pared by 4 bases and J by 7 bases, with 14 bases between. The CDR3 runs 13 residues. CDR3 bases: TGCAGTGCTATGGAGGATTTGGGGAACATTCAGTACTTC. Its translation: CSAMEDLGNIQYF.

About this clonotype itself: Given a much more abundant clone one base away, this may be a read error. The V gene is TRBV12-3 or TRBV12-4, the J gene TRBJ1-1; tentative D call: TRBD1 (5 bases). CDR3 length equals 15 residues. The ends were cut back, 8 bases at V and 0 bases at J, with 16 bases in the middle. CDR3 coding DNA: TGTGCCAGCGGTCTAGAGCGGGACCTGAACACTGAAGCTTTCTTT. Amino acids: CASGLERDLNTEAFF.

The chain is built from TRBV20-1 and TRBJ2-2; TRBD1 matches 8 bases. This CDR3 comprises 13 residues. J gave up 6 bases and V 6 bases, and 6 bases lay outside the gene matches. Per the germline V gene, CDR1 is DFQATT and CDR2 is SNEGSKA (reference sequence). The CDR3 region has the DNA TGCAGTGCCGAGGACAGGGAGGCCGGGGAGCTGTTTTTT. This codes for CSAEDREAGELFF.

The chain is built from TRBV20-1 and TRBJ1-5; D remains unclear. Per the germline V gene, CDR1 is DFQATT and CDR2 is SNEGSKA (reference sequence). This CDR3 spans 14 amino acids. The V and J ends lost 2 bases and 0 bases respectively, with 8 bases between them. In DNA, the CDR3 is TGCAGTGCTAGACAGAGCGGTAGCAATCAGCCCCAGCATTTT. Translation gives CSARQSGSNQPQHF.

The V and J genes are TRBV29-1 and TRBJ1-2; D not certain. From germline, CDR1 is SQVTM and CDR2 ANQGSEA. V shed 8 bases and J shed 7 bases, with 8 bases lying between them. The CDR3 has 9 residues. The CDR3 reads CSLGSGYTF. CDR3 sequence (DNA): TGCAGCTTGGGATCTGGCTACACCTTC.

Only one count was recorded for this clonotype. The J gene is TRBJ2-3, the V gene TRBV24-1; 10 bases align to TRBD1. The junction had 6 bases not matched to a gene; V was cut back by 7 bases and J by 3 bases. CDR1 is KGHDR and CDR2 is SFDVKD in the germline V gene. The CDR3 has 15 residues. For the CDR3, the DNA is TGTGCCACCAGGGGGACAGGGGAAGGAACAGATACGCAGTATTTT. Its translation: CATRGTGEGTDTQYF.

V is TRBV6-1 and J is TRBJ2-5; 11 bases match TRBD2. Unmatched junction bases numbered 10, after V lost 0 bases and J lost 4 bases. The CDR3 consists of 18 residues. Germline V CDR1 and CDR2: MNHNS, SASEGT. CDR3 residues: CASSEAQVAGGRRETQYF. The CDR3 DNA sequence: TGTGCCAGCAGTGAAGCGCAAGTAGCGGGGGGGCGGCGAGAGACCCAGTACTTC.

This clonotype was found a few times. The genes are TRBV13 and TRBJ1-6; D remains ambiguous. CDR3 size: 13 residues. Trimming pared 3 bases from V and 10 bases from J, leaving 10 bases between. Germline loops: CDR1 PRHDT, CDR2 FYEKMQ (reference sequence). CDR3 loop: CASSFDTFSPLHF. Written as DNA, the CDR3 is TGTGCCAGCAGCTTTGACACCTTCTCACCCCTCCACTTT.

The chain links TRBV12-3 or TRBV12-4 to TRBJ2-1, with TRBD2 matching 7 bases. This CDR3 contains 15 residues. J was trimmed by 6 bases and V by 3 bases; bases with no gene match: 8. In DNA, the CDR3 is TGTGCCAGCAGTTTGGCGGGGTCGGGGGGCAATGAGCAGTTCTTC. Its protein is CASSLAGSGGNEQFF.

This clonotype was counted ten times or more. This chain joins TRBV20-1 and TRBJ2-7; 11 bases match TRBD1. In germline, CDR1 is DFQATT, CDR2 SNEGSKA (reference sequence). The CDR3 runs 14 residues. The V gene end was trimmed by 3 bases and the J gene end by 4 bases; junction bases not matched to a gene: 5. Written as DNA, the CDR3 is TGCAGTGCTAGTTCCGGGACAGGGGGATACGAGCAGTACTTC. This encodes CSASSGTGGYEQYF.

The V call is TRBV20-1, the J call TRBJ2-2; TRBD2 might be the D (5 bases). The CDR3 length is 16 residues. V was shortened by 1 base and J by 3 bases, with 15 bases between the two germline ends. Germline CDR1 reads DFQATT; CDR2 reads SNEGSKA (reference sequence). CDR3 in DNA: TGCAGTGCTAGAGCTCTTTCCGGGATCTACACCGGGGAGCTGTTTTTT. The encoded protein is CSARALSGIYTGELFF.

The chain links TRBV27 to TRBJ2-3; a weak D match, TRBD2 (7 bases). CDR1 MNHEY and CDR2 SMNVEV come from the germline V gene (reference sequence). This CDR3 has 16 residues. Trimming pared 2 bases from V and 1 base from J, leaving 13 bases between. The CDR3 DNA reads TGTGCCAGCAGTTTACGGGGGGCGGTGGGCACAGATACGCAGTATTTT. Protein: CASSLRGAVGTDTQYF.